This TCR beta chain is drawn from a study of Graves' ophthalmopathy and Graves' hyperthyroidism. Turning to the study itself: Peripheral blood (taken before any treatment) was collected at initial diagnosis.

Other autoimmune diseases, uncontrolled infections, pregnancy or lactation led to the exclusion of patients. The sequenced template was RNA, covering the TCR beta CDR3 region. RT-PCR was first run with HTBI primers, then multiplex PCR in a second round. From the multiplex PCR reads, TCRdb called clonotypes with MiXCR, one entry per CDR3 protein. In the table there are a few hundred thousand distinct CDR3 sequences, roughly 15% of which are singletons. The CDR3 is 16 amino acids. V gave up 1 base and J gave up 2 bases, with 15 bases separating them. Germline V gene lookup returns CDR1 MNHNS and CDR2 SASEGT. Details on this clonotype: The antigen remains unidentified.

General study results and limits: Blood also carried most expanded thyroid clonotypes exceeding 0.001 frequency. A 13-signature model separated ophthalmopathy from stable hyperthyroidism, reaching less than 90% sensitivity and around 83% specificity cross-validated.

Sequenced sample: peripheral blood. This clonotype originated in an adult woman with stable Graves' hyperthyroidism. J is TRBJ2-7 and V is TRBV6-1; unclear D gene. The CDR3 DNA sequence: TGTGCCAGCAGTGAAGGAGTCACGGGCGGACCCTACGAGCAGTACTTC. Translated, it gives CASSEGVTGGPYEQYF.